A selection of T cell receptor beta chains follows, all from one sample in a study of vaccination and CD4 T cells after COVID-19. These receptors lack a known antigen. One entry per CDR3 protein results from TCRdb running MiXCR on the PCR reads. The repertoire holds over 13,000 distinct CDR3 sequences, with about 24% as singletons. The sample consisted of CD4+ T cells from blood, cultured in vitro, taken after SARS-CoV-2 vaccination. These receptor sequences come from a human donor who had recovered from COVID-19. Both conserved end residues are part of each CDR3. The D gene is left open where the match is weak. Clone sizes are given selectively: once, few, many, or a class where the clone is expanded.

j_call,v_call,clone_size,d_call,cdr3_aa,cdr3_nt
TRBJ2-2,TRBV18,.,TRBD1,CASSQQGTNTGELFF,TGTGCCAGCTCACAACAGGGGACGAACACCGGGGAGCTGTTTTTT
TRBJ1-1,TRBV5-4,.,.,CASSLDWDTEAFF,TGTGCCAGCAGCTTGGATTGGGACACTGAAGCTTTCTTT
TRBJ1-5,TRBV5-7,.,TRBD1,CASSLASGQGADQPQHF,TGTGCCAGCAGCTTGGCCTCGGGACAGGGGGCGGATCAGCCCCAGCATTTT
TRBJ2-3,TRBV5-1,.,.,CASSRDSFGEQYF,TGCGCCAGCAGCCGGGACTCCTTTGGGGAGCAGTATTTT
TRBJ1-1,TRBV7-9,few,TRBD1,CASSLGGTGETEAFF,TGTGCCAGCAGCTTAGGGGGGACAGGGGAGACTGAAGCTTTCTTT
TRBJ2-3,TRBV29-1,few,TRBD2,CSVDGLAGSPRRTDTQYF,TGCAGCGTTGATGGACTAGCGGGGTCCCCGAGGAGGACAGATACGCAGTATTTT
TRBJ2-1,TRBV20-1,.,TRBD2,CSASGSLDEQFF,TGCAGTGCGAGCGGGAGTCTCGATGAGCAGTTCTTC
TRBJ2-3,TRBV6-5,few,TRBD2,CASSSPFPGLAGADTQYF,TGTGCCAGCAGTTCTCCCTTCCCGGGACTAGCGGGAGCAGATACGCAGTATTTT
TRBJ1-1,TRBV6-5,.,.,CASSYKALTEAFF,TGTGCCAGCAGTTACAAGGCTTTGACTGAAGCTTTCTTT
TRBJ1-3,TRBV15,few,.,CATRYRGATGNTIYF,TGTGCCACCCGTTATCGAGGGGCCACTGGAAACACCATATATTTT
TRBJ1-2,TRBV28,.,.,CASSWTVPGLDYGYTF,TGTGCCAGCAGTTGGACAGTACCCGGGTTGGACTATGGCTACACCTTC
TRBJ2-7,TRBV2,.,.,CARAPGPYSSLSYEQYF,TGTGCCAGGGCCCCCGGGCCCTATAGTTCCCTCTCCTACGAGCAGTACTTC
TRBJ2-1,TRBV11-3,few,.,CASSLGARNEQFF,TGTGCCAGCAGCTTGGGGGCCCGCAATGAGCAGTTCTTC
TRBJ2-1,TRBV10-1,few,TRBD2,CATHTGAGFKGKFF,TGCGCCACCCACACAGGAGCGGGGTTCAAGGGAAAGTTCTTC
TRBJ1-5,TRBV27,.,.,CASRQVGNQPQHF,TGTGCCAGCAGACAGGTGGGCAATCAGCCCCAGCATTTT
TRBJ2-2,TRBV7-8,.,TRBD1,CASSLFRPGGTGELFF,TGTGCCAGCAGCTTATTCCGACCAGGGGGCACCGGGGAGCTGTTTTTT
TRBJ2-7,TRBV12-3/TRBV12-4,few,.,CASTLRGGSYEQYF,TGTGCCAGCACCCTCCGGGGAGGCTCCTACGAGCAGTACTTC
TRBJ1-2,TRBV20-1,few,.,CSATSPKRNYGYTF,TGCAGTGCTACATCCCCGAAAAGGAACTATGGCTACACCTTC
TRBJ1-3,TRBV25-1,.,.,CASSEYRGRRNTIYF,TGTGCCAGCAGTGAATACAGAGGCCGCCGAAACACCATATATTTT
TRBJ1-2,TRBV10-3,few,TRBD1,CAISHQGALDGYTF,TGTGCCATCAGTCATCAGGGGGCATTAGATGGCTACACCTTC
TRBJ2-2,TRBV6-1,.,.,CASSEAAAHTGELFF,TGTGCCAGCAGCGAAGCGGCGGCCCACACCGGGGAGCTGTTTTTT
TRBJ2-3,TRBV4-3,few,.,CASSQDPRSTDTQYF,TGCGCCAGCAGCCAAGATCCCAGGAGCACAGATACGCAGTATTTT
TRBJ2-1,TRBV29-1,.,.,CSVGRTDWNEQFF,TGCAGCGTTGGGAGAACAGATTGGAATGAGCAGTTCTTC
TRBJ2-1,TRBV20-1,medium-sized,TRBD2,CSATRGLAAGRTYNEQFF,TGCAGTGCCACCAGGGGACTAGCGGCCGGTCGAACTTACAATGAGCAGTTCTTC
TRBJ1-6,TRBV2,few,TRBD1,CASSVTGQGGSPLHF,TGTGCCAGCAGTGTCACAGGACAGGGGGGCTCACCCCTCCACTTT
TRBJ1-3,TRBV7-9,few,TRBD1,CATRDRGAGNTIYF,TGTGCCACCCGGGACAGGGGTGCTGGAAACACCATATATTTT
TRBJ2-2,TRBV12-3/TRBV12-4,.,.,CASRDQASGELFF,TGTGCCAGCAGGGACCAGGCTAGCGGGGAGCTGTTTTTT
TRBJ2-7,TRBV6-2/TRBV6-3,few,TRBD2,CASSSPSGRAYEQYF,TGTGCCAGCAGTTCACCTAGCGGGAGGGCCTACGAGCAGTACTTC
TRBJ2-1,TRBV27,.,TRBD1,CASRTGTARVNEQFF,TGTGCCAGCAGAACCGGGACAGCTCGTGTGAATGAGCAGTTCTTC
TRBJ2-3,TRBV6-5,.,.,CASSCSKLGADTQYF,TGTGCCAGCAGTTGCTCGAAACTCGGCGCAGATACGCAGTATTTT
TRBJ2-7,TRBV6-2/TRBV6-3,few,TRBD1,CASSPEDRFYEQYF,TGTGCCAGCAGCCCCGAGGACAGGTTCTACGAGCAGTACTTC
TRBJ1-2,TRBV2,.,.,CASTPRGGNYGYTF,TGTGCCAGCACTCCCCGGGGTGGCAACTATGGCTACACCTTC
TRBJ2-3,TRBV15,few,TRBD2,CATSRELTAGGPNTQYF,TGTGCCACCAGCAGAGAGCTGACAGCGGGAGGGCCAAATACGCAGTATTTT